Included here is one T cell receptor (beta chain) sequence, with context. Its antigen is unidentified. The data are from a study of human CD8 memory T cell subsets. Study-wide findings and caveats: Only one chain type (the T cell receptor beta chain) was sequenced in this study. The study found similarly high diversity in stem-like memory and precursor exhausted T cells, unlike effector memory cells.

CD8+ T cells were isolated by negative magnetic selection. Total RNA was taken from around 160,000 sorted CD8+ T cells, in duplicate, per subset. UMI-labeled 5' RACE was used, and it produced the TCR beta libraries. For each CDR3 protein, TCRdb gives one entry from its re-call of the 5' RACE reads, without DNA. Recorded for this sample: 7,500 to 8,500 distinct CDR3 sequences. The CDR3 length is 15 residues. From germline, CDR1 is SSHAT and CDR2 FNYEAQ (reference sequence). The chain combines TRBV7-7 with TRBJ1-2. The TCR comes from a human donor in good health. Sequencing was performed on CD8+ T cells from PBMCs. The CDR3 loop is CASSPGLHGDYGYTF.